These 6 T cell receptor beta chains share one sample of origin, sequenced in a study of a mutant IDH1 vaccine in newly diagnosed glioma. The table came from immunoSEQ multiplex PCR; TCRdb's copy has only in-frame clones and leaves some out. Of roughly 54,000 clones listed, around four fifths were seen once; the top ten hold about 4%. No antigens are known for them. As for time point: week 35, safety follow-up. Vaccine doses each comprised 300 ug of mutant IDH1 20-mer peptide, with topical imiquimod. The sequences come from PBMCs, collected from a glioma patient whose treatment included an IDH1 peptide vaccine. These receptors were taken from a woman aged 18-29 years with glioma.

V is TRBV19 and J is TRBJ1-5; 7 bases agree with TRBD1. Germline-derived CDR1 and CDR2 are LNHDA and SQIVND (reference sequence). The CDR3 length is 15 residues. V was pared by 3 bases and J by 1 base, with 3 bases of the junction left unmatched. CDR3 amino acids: CASSMQGGSNQPQHF. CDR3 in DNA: TGTGCCAGTAGTATGCAGGGGGGAAGCAATCAGCCCCAGCATTTT.

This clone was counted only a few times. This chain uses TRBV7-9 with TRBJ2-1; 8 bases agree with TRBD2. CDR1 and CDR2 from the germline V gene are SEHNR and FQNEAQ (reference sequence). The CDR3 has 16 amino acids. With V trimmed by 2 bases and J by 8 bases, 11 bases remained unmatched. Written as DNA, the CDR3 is TGTGCCAGCAGCTTATCGGGAGCCGGGAGGGCCGATGAGCAGTTCTTC. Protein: CASSLSGAGRADEQFF.

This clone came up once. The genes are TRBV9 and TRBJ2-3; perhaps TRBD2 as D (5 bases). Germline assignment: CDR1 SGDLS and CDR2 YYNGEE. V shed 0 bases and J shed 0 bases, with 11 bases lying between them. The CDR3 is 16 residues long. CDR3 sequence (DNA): TGTGCCAGCAGCGTAGCTCACGGGATTAGCACAGATACGCAGTATTTT. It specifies CASSVAHGISTDTQYF.

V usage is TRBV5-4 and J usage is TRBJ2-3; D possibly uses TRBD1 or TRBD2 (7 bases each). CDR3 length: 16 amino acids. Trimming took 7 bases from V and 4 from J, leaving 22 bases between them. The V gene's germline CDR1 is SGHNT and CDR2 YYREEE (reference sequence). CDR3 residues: CASAGRGDRNPDTQYF. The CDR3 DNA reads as TGTGCCAGCGCCGGACGGGGGGACAGAAACCCAGATACGCAGTATTTT.

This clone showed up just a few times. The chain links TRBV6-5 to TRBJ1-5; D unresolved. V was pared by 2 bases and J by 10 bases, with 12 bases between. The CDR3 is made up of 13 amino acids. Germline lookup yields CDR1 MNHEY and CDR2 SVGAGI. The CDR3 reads CASSYTYSFPQHF. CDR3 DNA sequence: TGTGCCAGCAGTTACACATATAGTTTCCCCCAGCATTTT.

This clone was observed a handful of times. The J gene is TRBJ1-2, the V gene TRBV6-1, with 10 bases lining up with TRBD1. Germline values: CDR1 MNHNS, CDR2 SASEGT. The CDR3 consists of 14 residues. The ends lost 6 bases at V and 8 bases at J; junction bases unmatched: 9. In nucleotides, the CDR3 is TGTGCCAGCAGGGAGATCGGGACAGGGGAGGGCTACACCTTC. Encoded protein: CASREIGTGEGYTF.